Following are 32 T cell receptor beta chains from one sample sequenced in a study of neurological immune-mediated disorders. MiXCR, run by TCRdb on the 5' RACE reads, gives a single entry per CDR3 protein. This sample carries some 87,000 distinct CDR3 sequences, roughly 13% of them seen once, and the ten largest clones take just under 5%. Time point specified: longitudinal time-point 2. Specimen: PBMCs. All receptors come from a female donor with HTLV-1-associated myelopathy (HAM/TSP).

This rearrangement joins TRBV7-2 to TRBJ2-1; D call uncertain. The CDR3 covers 13 residues. V was trimmed by 3 bases and J by 10 bases, leaving 13 bases between them. In germline, CDR1 is SGHTA, CDR2 FQGNSA. The CDR3 DNA reads TGTGCCAGCAGCTTTTTTAGCAGCACCGAGCAGTTCTTC. Translation: CASSFFSSTEQFF.

The sample holds many counts of this clonotype. Written as DNA, the CDR3 is TGCGCCAGCAGTCAGGTCGGGCCTCTAGGTTCACCCCTCCACTTT. Its translation is CASSQVGPLGSPLHF. The rearrangement links TRBV23-1 to TRBJ1-6, with unresolved D. TRBV23-1 is an open reading frame whose function is uncertain. V was trimmed by 3 bases and J by 9 bases, leaving 15 bases between them. The CDR3 is made up of 15 amino acids.

This clonotype was found many times. This sequence joins TRBV28 and TRBJ2-7; a possible D gene is TRBD1 (5 bases). Looked up from germline, CDR1 is MDHEN and CDR2 is SYDVKM. V shed 2 bases and J shed 7 bases, with 9 bases lying between them. The CDR3 loop spans 12 amino acids. The CDR3: CASSLRRTEQYF. The CDR3 region has the DNA TGTGCCAGCAGTTTAAGAAGGACAGAGCAGTACTTC.

This clonotype appeared many times. The chain recombines TRBV7-9 with TRBJ2-7; TRBD2 might be the D (6 bases). Germline V lookup: CDR1 SEHNR, CDR2 FQNEAQ (reference sequence). The V gene lost 5 bases and the J gene lost 7 bases, with 18 bases spanning the gap. CDR3 length: 14 amino acids. The DNA for the CDR3 is TGTGCCAGCAGCCGACCCGACACTGCGGGGGAGCAGTACTTC. This translates into CASSRPDTAGEQYF.

This clonotype showed up many times. One end of the junction varies from germline; a read error may be responsible. CDR3: CASSPEGVYISPLHF. DNA of the CDR3: TGCGCCAGCAGCCCTGAAGGGGTTTATATTTCACCCCTCCACTTT. This chain links TRBV5-1 with TRBJ1-6; D might be TRBD1 (5 bases). Germline CDR1 reads SGHRS; CDR2 reads YFSETQ. The CDR3 consists of 15 residues. The full variable domain, rest sourced from reference TRBV5-1 and TRBJ1-6, is KAGVTQTPRYLIKTRGQQVTLSCSPISGHRSVSWYQQTPGQGLQFLFEYFSETQRNKGNFPGRFSGRQFSNSRSEMNVSTLELGDSALYLCASSPEGVYISPLHFGNGTRLTVT.

The CDR3 DNA follows: TGCAGTGCACCAAGAGCGGGGAAATCCAATGAGCAGTTCTTC. Its translation: CSAPRAGKSNEQFF. V gene TRBV20-1 combines with J gene TRBJ2-1; TRBD2 aligns across 7 bases. The trim removed 6 bases at V and 6 bases at J, leaving 11 bases unmatched. The CDR3 is made up of 14 amino acids. Germline V gives CDR1 DFQATT, CDR2 SNEGSKA (reference sequence).

The sample holds many counts of this clonotype. The rearrangement joins TRBV28 to TRBJ2-7, with 8 bases aligning to TRBD1. V was clipped by 4 bases and J by 4 bases; unmatched bases: 9. This CDR3 spans 15 amino acids. Germline CDR1 MDHEN, CDR2 SYDVKM. The CDR3 sequence is CASSSITGGRYEQYF. CDR3 DNA: TGTGCCAGCAGTTCGATTACAGGGGGTCGGTACGAGCAGTACTTC.

At least ten counts were recorded for this clonotype. J is TRBJ1-5 and V is TRBV5-1, with 7 bases lining up with TRBD1. J gave up 0 bases and V 5 bases, and 5 bases lay outside the gene matches. In germline, CDR1 is SGHRS, CDR2 YFSETQ. The CDR3 is 15 residues long. The CDR3 loop is CASSEQGNSNQPQHF. The CDR3 DNA is TGCGCCAGCAGTGAACAGGGGAATAGCAATCAGCCCCAGCATTTT.

This clonotype was seen ten or more times. The chain is built from TRBV12-3 or TRBV12-4 and TRBJ2-7; 8 bases agree with TRBD2. The CDR3 has 12 amino acids. CDR3 sequence reads: CVSQRGSNEQYF. In nucleotides, the CDR3 is TGTGTGAGCCAGCGGGGGAGTAACGAGCAGTACTTC.

This clonotype showed up many times. The chain couples TRBV18 to TRBJ1-2; possibly TRBD1 for D (5 bases). Looked up from germline, CDR1 is KGHSH and CDR2 is LQKENI. This CDR3 is 16 amino acids long. Trimming cost V 3 bases and J 9 bases, with 23 bases left between them. CDR3 sequence reads: CASSPQRGKVLRSYTF. CDR3 coding DNA: TGTGCCAGCTCACCGCAACGGGGCAAGGTTCTGAGAAGCTACACCTTC.

In this sample, this clonotype turned up many times. The J gene is TRBJ2-5, the V gene TRBV5-1; no reliable D call. This CDR3 region has 13 residues. Germline V gene lookup returns CDR1 SGHRS and CDR2 YFSETQ. V lost 0 bases and J lost 3, with 6 bases in between. Here the CDR3 DNA reads TGCGCCAGCAGCTTGGAGATTAAAGAGACCCAGTACTTC. This gives the protein CASSLEIKETQYF.

This clonotype was seen at least ten times. This chain links TRBV5-1 with TRBJ2-3; 7 positions agree with TRBD1. This CDR3 has 15 amino acids. The germline gives CDR1 SGHRS, CDR2 YFSETQ. V lost 4 bases, J lost 1 base, and 6 bases stayed unmatched. The CDR3 sequence: CASSPRGPGTDTQYF. CDR3 in DNA: TGCGCCAGCAGCCCTAGGGGGCCTGGCACAGATACGCAGTATTTT.

This clonotype came up many times. The rearrangement joins TRBV3-1 to TRBJ2-1; 10 bases line up with TRBD2. The J segment lost 0 bases and the V segment lost 4 bases, leaving 3 bases of the junction unmatched. The CDR3 totals 16 residues. Germline V gene data show CDR1 as LGHDT and CDR2 as YNNKEL (reference sequence). In DNA form, the CDR3 reads TGTGCCAGCAGCCCCTCTAGCGGGAGCTCCTACAATGAGCAGTTCTTC. Translation gives CASSPSSGSSYNEQFF.

At least ten counts were recorded for this clonotype. CDR3 residues: CASRKQVYEQYF. Written as DNA, the CDR3 is TGTGCCAGCAGGAAACAGGTCTACGAGCAGTACTTC. V gene TRBV28 combines with J gene TRBJ2-7; tentative D call: TRBD1 (5 bases). This CDR3 is built from 12 residues. Per germline, CDR1 MDHEN and CDR2 SYDVKM. V lost 6 bases to trimming and J lost 3 bases, with 9 bases between them.

Ten or more counts support this clonotype. The rearrangement links TRBV5-1 to TRBJ1-1; D is possibly TRBD1 (5 bases). The V end was cut by 8 bases, the J end by 0 bases, with 17 bases between. Germline-derived CDR1 and CDR2 are SGHRS and YFSETQ. This CDR3 is 15 amino acids long. Here the CDR3 DNA reads TGCGCCAGTAGCAACTGGGGCAGCATGAACACTGAAGCTTTCTTT. Amino acid sequence: CASSNWGSMNTEAFF.

The chain carries TRBV25-1 and TRBJ2-7; no clear D gene. The CDR3 runs 12 residues. The V gene's germline CDR1 is MGHDK and CDR2 SYGVNS. Trimming removed 5 bases from V and 3 bases from J, with 8 bases in between. The CDR3 DNA reads as TGTGCCAGCAGTCCTAATATCTACGAGCAGTACTTC. It specifies CASSPNIYEQYF.

This clonotype was seen many times. V gene TRBV4-2 combines with J gene TRBJ2-5, with TRBD2 matching over 8 bases. This CDR3 has 16 residues. Trimming cost V 3 bases and J 1 base; bases outside gene matches: 7. CDR1 and CDR2 (germline): LGHNA, YNFKEQ. The CDR3 region is CASSQGTAGGQETQYF. CDR3 in DNA: TGTGCCAGCAGCCAGGGTACGGCGGGGGGCCAAGAGACCCAGTACTTC.

V gene TRBV6-1 combines with J gene TRBJ2-7; the D gene is possibly TRBD1 (5 bases). Germline V gives CDR1 MNHNS, CDR2 SASEGT. This CDR3 is 13 amino acids long. V lost 3 bases, J lost 6 bases, and 12 bases lay in between. DNA of the CDR3: TGTGCCAGCAGTGAGGCTGACAGCATCGAGCAGTACTTC. Translated: CASSEADSIEQYF.

This clonotype has ten or more counts. This sequence joins TRBV12-3 or TRBV12-4 and TRBJ2-3; TRBD2 might be the D (6 bases). V gave up 10 bases and J gave up 0 bases, with 17 bases separating them. The CDR3 length is 15 residues. CDR3 sequence: CATQLVGGSTDTQYF. The DNA for the CDR3 is TGTGCCACCCAGTTGGTGGGGGGTAGCACAGATACGCAGTATTTT.

This clonotype has a count of ten or more. This chain joins TRBV5-1 and TRBJ2-1; D may be TRBD1 or TRBD2 (5 bases each). The germline V and J ends were trimmed by 7 bases and 9 bases, with 11 bases remaining between them. The CDR3 extends over 11 amino acids. CDR1 and CDR2 (germline): SGHRS, YFSETQ. CDR3 amino acids: CASHGGAEQFF. CDR3 in DNA: TGCGCCAGCCATGGGGGAGCTGAGCAGTTCTTC.

This clonotype occurred a few times. The genes are TRBV20-1 and TRBJ2-7; D is uncertain. Per the germline V gene, CDR1 is DFQATT and CDR2 is SNEGSKA (reference sequence). V was trimmed by 1 base and J by 0 bases, leaving 16 bases between them. The CDR3 spans 16 residues. The CDR3 DNA follows: TGCAGTGCTAGAGGGCGAGTAGTGGGTGGCTCCTACGAGCAGTACTTC. This encodes CSARGRVVGGSYEQYF.

This clonotype was observed many times. V usage is TRBV18 and J usage is TRBJ2-3; D remains ambiguous. Germline lookup yields CDR1 KGHSH and CDR2 LQKENI. The CDR3 is 13 amino acids. The germline V and J ends were trimmed by 5 bases and 6 bases, with 12 bases remaining between them. The CDR3 DNA follows: TGTGCCAGCTCAGAACGTCTTGAGGATACGCAGTATTTT. Translation: CASSERLEDTQYF.

This clonotype is labeled medium-sized. The chain has TRBV28 and TRBJ2-5; D perhaps matches TRBD1 (5 bases). Between the trimmed V and J ends, which lost 6 bases and 2 bases, there was a span of 16 bases. The germline gives CDR1 MDHEN, CDR2 SYDVKM. The CDR3 is made up of 15 amino acids. CDR3 nucleotides: TGTGCCAGCAGCTCCTATAAGACAGTACAAGAGACCCAGTACTTC. This encodes CASSSYKTVQETQYF.

This clonotype appeared a single time. One base away lies a much larger clone, so this may be a sequencing read error. This chain connects TRBV6-5 to TRBJ2-7; possibly TRBD2 for D (5 bases). Germline lookup yields CDR1 MNHEY and CDR2 SVGAGI. The CDR3 covers 15 residues. V lost 5 bases and J 0 bases, leaving 14 bases between the germline ends. CDR3 protein: CASSQTWTGSYEQYF. The CDR3 DNA reads as TGTGCCAGCAGTCAAACCTGGACTGGCTCCTACGAGCAGTACTTC.

This clonotype showed up many times. The V and J genes are TRBV10-3 and TRBJ2-3, with D unclear. Germline V gene data show CDR1 as ENHRY and CDR2 as SYGVKD. The germline V and J ends were trimmed by 11 bases and 0 bases, with 12 bases remaining between them. CDR3 length: 13 amino acids. In DNA, the CDR3 is TGTGCCTACCGTAGGAGTAGCACAGATACGCAGTATTTT. Translated: CAYRRSSTDTQYF.

Many counts were recorded for this clonotype. The J gene is TRBJ2-3, the V gene TRBV10-2; no reliable D call. Germline lookup yields CDR1 WSHSY and CDR2 SAAADI. Trimming took 0 bases from V and 3 from J, leaving 10 bases between them. CDR3 length equals 15 residues. The CDR3 nucleotides are TGCGCCAGCAGTGAGTCGGGTAGCAGAACAGATACGCAGTATTTT. It codes for CASSESGSRTDTQYF.

This clonotype occurred many times. CDR3 DNA sequence: TGTGCCAGCAGTTTAATTGGACGTCAGCCCCAGCATTTT. This translates into CASSLIGRQPQHF. The rearrangement joins TRBV28 to TRBJ1-5, with no clear D. The CDR3 runs to 13 residues. V was pared by 2 bases and J by 6 bases, with 8 bases between. Germline CDR1 MDHEN, CDR2 SYDVKM.

This clonotype was picked up many times. V gene TRBV28 combines with J gene TRBJ2-3, with 8 positions matching TRBD2. The junction had 15 bases not matched to a gene; V was cut back by 6 bases and J by 7 bases. Germline V lookup: CDR1 MDHEN, CDR2 SYDVKM. The CDR3 has 16 amino acids. This chain's CDR3 is CASRGGAGGKRYTQYF. The CDR3 nucleotides read TGTGCCAGCAGAGGAGGGGCGGGGGGCAAGAGGTATACGCAGTATTTT.

This clonotype was picked up many times. The chain uses TRBV10-3 and TRBJ2-2, with 7 bases aligning to TRBD1. The V gene end was trimmed by 8 bases and the J gene end by 2 bases; junction bases not matched to a gene: 5. Germline CDR1 reads ENHRY; CDR2 reads SYGVKD. The CDR3 totals 14 residues. CDR3 amino acids: CAIEGAHNTGELFF. CDR3 DNA sequence: TGTGCCATCGAGGGGGCCCACAACACCGGGGAGCTGTTTTTT.

Concerning this clonotype: A much larger clonotype is one base distant, so this may be a read error. The J gene is TRBJ2-7, the V gene TRBV20-1, with D perhaps TRBD1 or TRBD2 (5 bases each). Per the germline V gene, CDR1 is DFQATT and CDR2 is SNEGSKA (reference sequence). There are 14 residues in the CDR3. The CDR3 here is CSARPAQTRGEHYF. The DNA of the CDR3 is TGCAGTGCTAGACCGGCACAGACGAGGGGAGAGCATTACTTC.

This clonotype was picked up many times. This chain connects TRBV9 to TRBJ2-1; the match to TRBD1 covers 9 bases. V dropped 0 bases and J dropped 9; count of bases not matched to a gene: 1. The CDR3 has 13 residues. Germline V lookup: CDR1 SGDLS, CDR2 YYNGEE. The CDR3 DNA is TGTGCCAGCAGCGTAGAACAGGGGGCTGAGCAGTTCTTC. This translates into CASSVEQGAEQFF.

This clonotype showed up many times. The chain carries TRBV12-3 or TRBV12-4 and TRBJ2-3; possible D gene TRBD1, 6 bases. Trimming left V 1 base short and J 2 bases short, with 13 bases between. The CDR3 consists of 16 residues. The CDR3 is CASSLGPGAATDTQYF. CDR3 DNA sequence: TGTGCCAGCAGTTTAGGCCCAGGGGCTGCCACAGATACGCAGTATTTT.